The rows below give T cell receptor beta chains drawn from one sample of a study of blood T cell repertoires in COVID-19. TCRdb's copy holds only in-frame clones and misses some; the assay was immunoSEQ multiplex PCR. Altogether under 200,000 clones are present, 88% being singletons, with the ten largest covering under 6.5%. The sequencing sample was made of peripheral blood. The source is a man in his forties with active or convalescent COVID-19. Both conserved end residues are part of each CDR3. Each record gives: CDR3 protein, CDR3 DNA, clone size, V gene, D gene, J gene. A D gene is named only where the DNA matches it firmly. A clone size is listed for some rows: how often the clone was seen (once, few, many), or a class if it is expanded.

CDR3: CASSSRGLAEQETQYF
DNA: TGTGCCAGCAGTTCCCGGGGACTAGCGGAACAAGAGACCCAGTACTTC
size: NA
V: TRBV28
D: TRBD2
J: TRBJ2-5

CDR3: CAWSRTWGGTEAFF
DNA: TGTGCCTGGAGCCGGACTTGGGGAGGCACTGAAGCTTTCTTT
size: NA
V: TRBV30
D: NA
J: TRBJ1-1

CDR3: CASSFYGQSNQPQHF
DNA: TGTGCCAGCAGCTTTTACGGACAGAGCAATCAGCCCCAGCATTTT
size: once
V: TRBV5-5
D: NA
J: TRBJ1-5

CDR3: CASYNGLAGAGEQFF
DNA: TGTGCCAGCTATAACGGGCTAGCGGGAGCGGGTGAGCAGTTCTTC
size: NA
V: TRBV6-5
D: TRBD2
J: TRBJ2-1

CDR3: CASSLNQAGNTIYF
DNA: TGTGCCAGCAGCTTAAATCAGGCTGGAAACACCATATATTTT
size: few
V: TRBV7-2
D: NA
J: TRBJ1-3

CDR3: CSVEVGEGEYF
DNA: TGCAGCGTTGAAGTAGGGGAGGGTGAATACTTC
size: NA
V: TRBV29-1
D: TRBD2
J: TRBJ2-7

CDR3: CAWSVARTYTEAFF
DNA: TGTGCCTGGAGTGTGGCCCGAACATACACTGAAGCTTTCTTT
size: once
V: TRBV30
D: NA
J: TRBJ1-1

CDR3: CASSLSGVGEQYF
DNA: TGTGCCAGCAGCTTAAGCGGGGTTGGCGAGCAGTACTTC
size: once
V: TRBV7-9
D: TRBD2
J: TRBJ2-7

CDR3: CASRVPAGGFYNEQFF
DNA: TGTGCCAGCAGAGTCCCAGCGGGGGGCTTTTACAATGAGCAGTTCTTC
size: NA
V: TRBV2
D: TRBD2
J: TRBJ2-1

CDR3: CASSRDRLEAFF
DNA: TGTGCCAGCAGCCGGGACAGACTTGAAGCTTTCTTT
size: NA
V: TRBV2
D: TRBD1
J: TRBJ1-1

CDR3: CASSHGSGTATQETQYF
DNA: TGCGCCAGCAGTCATGGGAGCGGTACAGCGACCCAAGAGACCCAGTACTTC
size: NA
V: TRBV23-1
D: NA
J: TRBJ2-5

CDR3: CASSLGRLQRLQETQYF
DNA: TGTGCCAGCAGCTTGGGACGACTCCAGCGGCTCCAAGAGACCCAGTACTTC
size: NA
V: TRBV5-6
D: NA
J: TRBJ2-5

CDR3: CAIKPGTGPYEQYF
DNA: TGTGCCATCAAGCCCGGGACAGGGCCCTACGAGCAGTACTTC
size: few
V: TRBV6-5
D: TRBD1
J: TRBJ2-7

CDR3: CASSQLWTGGGYTF
DNA: TGTGCCAGCAGTCAACTTTGGACAGGAGGTGGCTACACCTTC
size: NA
V: TRBV6-5
D: TRBD1
J: TRBJ1-2

CDR3: CASSFVHRGIETQYF
DNA: TGTGCCAGCAGCTTCGTGCACAGGGGAATAGAGACCCAGTACTTC
size: NA
V: TRBV5-4
D: TRBD1
J: TRBJ2-5

CDR3: CASRQLDTDTQYF
DNA: TGTGCCAGTAGGCAGCTAGACACAGATACGCAGTATTTT
size: NA
V: TRBV19
D: NA
J: TRBJ2-3

CDR3: CASRETGGYGYTF
DNA: TGTGCCAGCAGAGAAACAGGGGGCTATGGCTACACCTTC
size: NA
V: TRBV11-2
D: TRBD1
J: TRBJ1-2

CDR3: CAIGRTSGKNTGELFF
DNA: TGTGCCATCGGCCGGACTAGCGGGAAGAACACCGGGGAGCTGTTTTTT
size: NA
V: TRBV10-3
D: TRBD2
J: TRBJ2-2

CDR3: CASSLGGGSSYEQYF
DNA: TGTGCCAGCAGCTTAGGTGGAGGGAGCTCCTACGAGCAGTACTTC
size: few
V: TRBV13
D: NA
J: TRBJ2-7

CDR3: CASKRQLNTEAFF
DNA: TGTGCCAGTAAACGACAATTGAACACTGAAGCTTTCTTT
size: NA
V: TRBV19
D: NA
J: TRBJ1-1

CDR3: CASSVRQGAKTDTQYF
DNA: TGTGCCAGCAGCGTGAGACAGGGGGCGAAGACAGATACGCAGTATTTT
size: few
V: TRBV7-9
D: TRBD1
J: TRBJ2-3

CDR3: CASSVGDREAQPQHF
DNA: TGTGCCAGTAGTGTAGGGGACAGGGAGGCTCAGCCCCAGCATTTT
size: NA
V: TRBV19
D: TRBD1
J: TRBJ1-5

CDR3: CASSLLAHEQYF
DNA: TGTGCCAGCAGCTTACTAGCCCACGAGCAGTACTTC
size: NA
V: TRBV11-3
D: NA
J: TRBJ2-7

CDR3: CASSYSGTGIQNEQFF
DNA: TGTGCCAGCAGTTACTCAGGGACAGGGATACAAAATGAGCAGTTCTTC
size: NA
V: TRBV6-5
D: TRBD1
J: TRBJ2-1

CDR3: CASSLRSPGDEQYF
DNA: TGTGCCAGCAGCTTAAGATCTCCAGGGGACGAGCAGTACTTC
size: NA
V: TRBV7-2
D: NA
J: TRBJ2-7

CDR3: CASSPARGQLYNEQFF
DNA: TGTGCCAGCAGCCCTGCCAGGGGACAGTTATACAATGAGCAGTTCTTC
size: once
V: TRBV7-8
D: TRBD1
J: TRBJ2-1

CDR3: CASSTPRGGGLGAFF
DNA: TGTGCCAGTAGTACCCCCCGAGGGGGAGGGTTGGGGGCTTTCTTT
size: NA
V: TRBV19
D: NA
J: TRBJ1-1

CDR3: CASKSQRGGNTEAFF
DNA: TGTGCCAGCAAATCTCAACGGGGGGGGAATACTGAAGCTTTCTTT
size: NA
V: TRBV28
D: NA
J: TRBJ1-1

CDR3: CASSLSGQGNTEAFF
DNA: TGTGCCAGCAGCCTTTCCGGACAGGGGAACACTGAAGCTTTCTTT
size: NA
V: TRBV9
D: TRBD1
J: TRBJ1-1

CDR3: CASSRPGQGTKITDTQYF
DNA: TGTGCCAGCAGCCGTCCGGGACAGGGAACGAAAATCACAGATACGCAGTATTTT
size: NA
V: TRBV7-8
D: TRBD1
J: TRBJ2-3

CDR3: CASSLAGAVGYTF
DNA: TGTGCCAGCAGTTTGGCGGGGGCAGTTGGCTACACCTTC
size: NA
V: TRBV12-3/TRBV12-4
D: NA
J: TRBJ1-2

CDR3: CASSPWDNYNEQFF
DNA: TGCGCCAGCAGCCCATGGGACAATTACAATGAGCAGTTCTTC
size: NA
V: TRBV5-1
D: NA
J: TRBJ2-1

CDR3: CASTRDSNQPQHF
DNA: TGTGCCAGTACCAGGGACAGTAATCAGCCCCAGCATTTT
size: NA
V: TRBV19
D: TRBD1
J: TRBJ1-5

CDR3: CASSPQQGGYNEQFF
DNA: TGTGCCAGCAGCCCCCAACAGGGGGGCTACAATGAGCAGTTCTTC
size: NA
V: TRBV7-2
D: TRBD1
J: TRBJ2-1

CDR3: CASSSPGTGGTEAFF
DNA: TGCGCCAGCAGCTCTCCCGGGACAGGGGGAACTGAAGCTTTCTTT
size: NA
V: TRBV5-1
D: TRBD1
J: TRBJ1-1

CDR3: CASRETGQGATGNGYTF
DNA: TGTGCCAGCAGGGAGACGGGACAGGGGGCGACCGGCAATGGCTACACCTTC
size: NA
V: TRBV2
D: TRBD1
J: TRBJ1-2

CDR3: CASSARQVYEQYF
DNA: TGTGCCAGCAGCGCCAGACAGGTCTACGAGCAGTACTTC
size: NA
V: TRBV7-9
D: NA
J: TRBJ2-7

CDR3: CASSTLGGGGDGYTF
DNA: TGTGCCAGCAGTACACTGGGTGGGGGCGGTGATGGCTACACCTTC
size: once
V: TRBV25-1
D: NA
J: TRBJ1-2

CDR3: CASSLGLAGGPGELFF
DNA: TGTGCCAGCAGCTTAGGACTAGCGGGAGGACCCGGGGAGCTGTTTTTT
size: NA
V: TRBV5-5
D: TRBD2
J: TRBJ2-2

CDR3: CATWTGGNSPLHF
DNA: TGTGCCACCTGGACAGGGGGAAATTCACCCCTCCACTTT
size: NA
V: TRBV10-3
D: TRBD1
J: TRBJ1-6

CDR3: CASKEGTGPYEQYF
DNA: TGTGCCAGCAAGGAGGGGACAGGGCCCTACGAGCAGTACTTC
size: few
V: TRBV2
D: TRBD1
J: TRBJ2-7